This T cell receptor (beta chain) was recorded in a study of T cell repertoires in cytomegalovirus infection. Turning to the study itself: CMV infection plus the matching HLA type was flagged by public TCR beta signatures.

Per the germline V gene, CDR1 is MNHEY and CDR2 is SMNVEV (reference sequence). The CDR3 runs to 15 residues. Trimming pared 8 bases from V and 2 bases from J, leaving 18 bases between. Details on this clonotype: Its antigen remains unidentified.

TCRdb reanalysed the reads using MiXCR and keeps one entry per CDR3 protein. The sample records 750,000 to 950,000 distinct CDR3 sequences, roughly 28% being singletons. The material sequenced was cultured CD8+ T cells from PBMCs, taken from culture after CMV antigen stimulation. The V call is TRBV27, the J call TRBJ2-5; D not resolved. The receptor comes from a human donor in good health (CMV status not recorded). Some clones in this sample may be carry-over from other donors' samples. CDR3 sequence reads: CASSLRRQRQETQYF. The CDR3, as DNA: TGTGCCAGCTCCCTAAGGCGGCAGAGACAAGAGACCCAGTACTTC.